These 30 T cell receptor beta chains came from one sample sequenced in a study of blood T cell repertoires in COVID-19 (dated by TCRdb to 2020 to 2022). Library construction relied on the immunoSEQ multiplex PCR assay. The table was pulled from immuneACCESS by TCRdb, which kept in-frame rearrangements only. Such tables lose some clones; where checked, under half of the loss comes from unresolved V genes, and the rest has no known cause. This sample holds fewer than 200,000 clones; roughly 84% were observed only once. Together, the top ten hold over 5% of the sample. The sample taken for sequencing was peripheral blood. The source is a woman aged 50 to 65 with COVID-19, enrolled during active disease.

The V and J genes are TRBV4-1 and TRBJ1-2, with 7 bases identical to TRBD1. Germline CDR1 MGHRA, CDR2 YSYEKL. The CDR3 consists of 16 residues. Losses at the gene ends were 3 bases for V and 0 bases for J; bases not matched to a gene: 7. CDR3 coding DNA: TGCGCCAGCAGCCACGGACAGGCCAGCGCTAACTATGGCTACACCTTC. Its translation: CASSHGQASANYGYTF.

The chain is built from TRBV28 and TRBJ1-2, with 9 bases matching TRBD1. This CDR3 contains 16 residues. Germline V gene sequence: CDR1 MDHEN, CDR2 SYDVKM. Trimming took 5 bases from V and 8 from J; bases not matched to a gene: 15. The CDR3 sequence: CASSGEIIQGAEGYTF. The CDR3 DNA follows: TGTGCCAGCAGTGGGGAAATAATACAGGGGGCAGAGGGCTACACCTTC.

The chain joins TRBV9 to TRBJ2-3; 7 nucleotides line up with TRBD1. Trimming cost V 2 bases and J 0 bases; bases outside gene matches: 3. Germline loops: CDR1 SGDLS, CDR2 YYNGEE. The CDR3 consists of 15 residues. The CDR3 sequence: CASSVWDSSTDTQYF. DNA of the CDR3: TGTGCCAGCAGCGTCTGGGACAGTAGCACAGATACGCAGTATTTT. Together with reference TRBV9 and TRBJ2-3, the CDR3 gives the full variable domain: DSGVTQTPKHLITATGQRVTLRCSPRSGDLSVYWYQQSLDQGLQFLIQYYNGEERAKGNILERFSAQQFPDLHSELNLSSLELGDSALYFCASSVWDSSTDTQYFGPGTRLTVL.

The rearrangement uses TRBV5-6 and TRBJ1-1; D is perhaps TRBD1 (6 bases). Trimming removed 3 bases from V and 3 bases from J, with 18 bases in between. Germline CDR1 and CDR2: SGHDT and YYEEEE. The CDR3 covers 16 residues. The CDR3 is CASSSTGRSRDTEAFF. The CDR3 bases are TGTGCCAGCAGCTCAACAGGGAGATCGCGGGACACTGAAGCTTTCTTT.

This clone was picked up a small number of times. The rearrangement joins TRBV6-5 to TRBJ2-7, with 11 bases fitting TRBD1. Germline V gives CDR1 MNHEY, CDR2 SVGAGI. Losses at the gene ends were 6 bases for V and 2 bases for J; bases not matched to a gene: 3. The CDR3 length is 14 residues. In DNA, the CDR3 is TGTGCCAGCAGCCCGGGACAGGGGGCCTACGAGCAGTACTTC. Residues: CASSPGQGAYEQYF.

V gene TRBV11-3 combines with J gene TRBJ2-3; 10 positions match TRBD2. Germline V lookup: CDR1 SGHNT, CDR2 YENEEA. J was trimmed by 0 bases and V by 1 base; bases with no gene match: 7. This CDR3 contains 18 residues. In nucleotides, the CDR3 is TGTGCCAGCAGCTTAGTCCTAGCGGGGGACCCTAGCACAGATACGCAGTATTTT. This codes for CASSLVLAGDPSTDTQYF.

There are many counts of this clone. V usage is TRBV19 and J usage is TRBJ1-6; TRBD1 might be the D (5 bases). Trimming left V 3 bases short and J 7 bases short, with 10 bases between. The CDR3 sequence is 14 residues long. Germline V lookup: CDR1 LNHDA, CDR2 SQIVND (reference sequence). CDR3 protein: CASSIWGLNSPLHF. The CDR3 nucleotides read TGTGCCAGTAGTATTTGGGGACTAAATTCACCCCTCCACTTT.

The chain couples TRBV30 to TRBJ1-5; D is perhaps TRBD1 (6 bases). V lost 3 bases, J lost 4 bases, and 13 bases lay in between. Germline V gene lookup returns CDR1 GTSNPN and CDR2 SVGIG (reference sequence). The CDR3 has 14 amino acids. For the CDR3, the DNA is TGTGCCTGGAGCGACAGGTCCTATAATCAGCCCCAGCATTTT. Protein sequence: CAWSDRSYNQPQHF.

This chain connects TRBV7-9 to TRBJ2-5, with D unclear. The CDR3 is 11 amino acids. The germline gives CDR1 SEHNR, CDR2 FQNEAQ (reference sequence). Deletions cut 7 bases from V and 7 bases from J, with 10 bases between. The chain's CDR3 is CASTPSGTQYF. The CDR3 DNA sequence: TGTGCCAGCACCCCCTCGGGGACCCAGTACTTC. The complete variable domain, with remaining parts taken from reference TRBV7-9 and TRBJ2-5, reads DTGVSQNPRHKITKRGQNVTFRCDPISEHNRLYWYRQTLGQGPEFLTYFQNEAQLEKSRLLSDRFSAERPKGSFSTLEIQRTEQGDSAMYLCASTPSGTQYFGPGTRLLVL.

V is TRBV2 and J is TRBJ2-3, with D possibly TRBD2 on 5 matching bases. CDR3 length: 11 amino acids. V was pared by 3 bases and J by 12 bases, with 10 bases between. Germline-derived CDR1 and CDR2 are SNHLY and FYNNEI. CDR3 coding DNA: TGTGCCAGCAGTGAGACTATGTTACAGTATTTT. Protein: CASSETMLQYF.

This chain uses TRBV30 with TRBJ2-3, with D perhaps matching TRBD2 (6 bases). Germline V gene lookup returns CDR1 GTSNPN and CDR2 SVGIG (reference sequence). CDR3 length equals 16 residues. V was shortened by 0 bases and J by 1 base, with 14 bases between the two germline ends. The CDR3 protein is CAWSVAAGTRTDTQYF. In nucleotides, the CDR3 is TGTGCCTGGAGTGTAGCCGCGGGGACTCGCACAGATACGCAGTATTTT.

This clone came up a few times. The chain has TRBV30 and TRBJ2-6; possible D gene TRBD1, 6 bases. Germline V gene data show CDR1 as GTSNPN and CDR2 as SVGIG (reference sequence). V was pared by 2 bases and J by 4 bases, with 12 bases between. The CDR3 sequence is 15 residues long. The CDR3 region has the DNA TGTGCCTGGAGTACAGGGTGGGACGGGGCCAACGTCCTGACTTTC. As protein: CAWSTGWDGANVLTF.

J is TRBJ1-5 and V is TRBV6-5; no clear D. This CDR3 has 15 residues. Per the germline V gene, CDR1 is MNHEY and CDR2 is SVGAGI. The V and J ends lost 6 bases and 5 bases respectively, with 17 bases between them. CDR3 nucleotides: TGTGCCAGCAGCCTTAGGATCTGGGGAGATCAGCCCCAGCATTTT. Its protein is CASSLRIWGDQPQHF.

The rearrangement joins TRBV12-2 to TRBJ2-5; TRBD1 is the table's D call and was not checked against the DNA. TRBV12-2 is designated a pseudogene. The CDR3 has 16 amino acids. CDR3 residues: CASRPVGTVRPETQYF. CDR3 bases: TGTGCAAGTCGCCCGGTAGGGACAGTACGCCCTGAGACCCAGTACTTC.

V usage is TRBV6-5 and J usage is TRBJ2-1; TRBD1 agrees at 9 bases. The trim removed 10 bases at V and 8 bases at J, leaving 12 bases unmatched. CDR3 length: 14 amino acids. The germline gives CDR1 MNHEY, CDR2 SVGAGI. Here the CDR3 reads CATSGQGTVDEQFF. The CDR3, as DNA: TGTGCCACCAGCGGACAGGGGACAGTTGATGAGCAGTTCTTC.

The chain joins TRBV3-1 (or the pseudogene TRBV3-2) to TRBJ1-3, with 7 bases identical to TRBD1. The CDR3 runs to 14 residues. With V trimmed by 1 base and J by 4 bases, 1 base remained unmatched. Germline V CDR1 and CDR2: LGHDT, YNNKEL (reference sequence). CDR3 DNA: TGTGCCAGCAGCCAAGCGGACAGGGGAAACACCATATATTTT. It specifies CASSQADRGNTIYF.

The rearrangement links TRBV12-5 to TRBJ2-7; TRBD1 aligns across 9 bases. The CDR3 loop spans 18 amino acids. V shed 5 bases, J shed 3 bases, and the junction held 17 bases outside the gene matches. The germline gives CDR1 LGHNT, CDR2 FRNRAP. CDR3 DNA: TGTGCTAGTGGTCCTGGGACAGGGTACGGGACTAATAACTACGAGCAGTACTTC. Translating gives CASGPGTGYGTNNYEQYF.

V gene TRBV10-3 combines with J gene TRBJ2-3; 8 bases agree with TRBD1. CDR1 is ENHRY and CDR2 is SYGVKD in the germline V gene. After removal of 2 bases from V and 2 bases from J, the junction contained 3 bases not matched to a gene. The CDR3 is made up of 15 amino acids. Here the CDR3 reads CAISEGQGATDTQYF. The CDR3 region has the DNA TGTGCCATCAGTGAGGGTCAGGGGGCCACAGATACGCAGTATTTT.

As regards this clone: This CDR3 fails to terminate in the conserved phenylalanine or tryptophan, so it likely reflects a read error. The DNA is left out, because the CDR3 cannot be placed on it with certainty; the CDR3 is given as TCRdb lists it. The chain links TRBV14 to TRBJ2-4; TRBD1 was called by the table and not checked on the DNA. Germline-derived CDR1 and CDR2 are SGHDN and FVKESK. Both ends counted, the CDR3 spans 9 residues. The CDR3 region is CASSRCSYL.

This rearrangement joins TRBV7-2 to TRBJ2-3; 7 nucleotides align to TRBD2. The CDR3 consists of 16 residues. After removal of 7 bases from V and 1 base from J, the junction contained 11 bases not matched to a gene. The germline V gene encodes CDR1 SGHTA and CDR2 FQGNSA. The CDR3 DNA is TGTGCCAGCACCCTACACCCTAGCGGAGGCACAGATACGCAGTATTTT. Translating it yields CASTLHPSGGTDTQYF.

The V gene is TRBV12-3 or TRBV12-4, the J gene TRBJ1-1, with no clear D. V gave up 8 bases and J gave up 2 bases, with 9 bases separating them. This CDR3 spans 12 amino acids. CDR3 DNA: TGTGCCAGCTCATTGGCAAACACTGAAGCTTTCTTT. It translates to CASSLANTEAFF.

The genes are TRBV5-1 and TRBJ2-5, with D hard to call. V was shortened by 0 bases and J by 2 bases, with 8 bases between the two germline ends. Germline loops: CDR1 SGHRS, CDR2 YFSETQ. CDR3 length equals 14 residues. The CDR3 DNA sequence: TGCGCCAGCAGCTTGGGGGCCCTACAAGAGACCCAGTACTTC. This sequence encodes CASSLGALQETQYF.

The chain has TRBV27 and TRBJ2-1; 8 bases map to TRBD2. After removal of 1 base from V and 0 bases from J, the junction contained 2 bases not matched to a gene. Germline lookup yields CDR1 MNHEY and CDR2 SMNVEV (reference sequence). CDR3 length: 16 residues. The CDR3: CASSLLAGSSYNEQFF. In DNA form, the CDR3 reads TGTGCCAGCAGTTTATTAGCGGGGAGCTCCTACAATGAGCAGTTCTTC.

The gene calls are TRBV19 and TRBJ1-1, with D tentatively TRBD1 (6 bases). Trimming shortened V by 7 bases and J by 0 bases, and 12 bases separated the two germline ends. Germline V gives CDR1 LNHDA, CDR2 SQIVND (reference sequence). CDR3 size: 14 residues. The CDR3 spells CASNHREMNTEAFF. In DNA form, the CDR3 reads TGTGCCAGTAATCACAGGGAGATGAACACTGAAGCTTTCTTT. The full variable domain, its missing parts supplied by reference TRBV19 and TRBJ1-1, is DGGITQSPKYLFRKEGQNVTLSCEQNLNHDAMYWYRQDPGQGLRLIYYSQIVNDFQKGDIAEGYSVSREKKESFPLTVTSAQKNPTAFYLCASNHREMNTEAFFGQGTRLTVV.

V usage is TRBV5-4 and J usage is TRBJ2-7; TRBD1 matches 7 bases. V was clipped by 3 bases and J by 0 bases; unmatched bases: 6. The CDR3 runs to 15 residues. The germline V gene encodes CDR1 SGHNT and CDR2 YYREEE (reference sequence). CDR3 amino acids: CASSSQGVLSYEQYF. CDR3 coding DNA: TGTGCCAGCAGCTCCCAGGGGGTCCTCTCCTACGAGCAGTACTTC.

CDR3 residues: CSVDSAQETQYF. The CDR3 DNA is TGCAGCGTGGACAGCGCACAAGAGACCCAGTACTTC. The rearrangement links TRBV29-1 to TRBJ2-5; D is possibly TRBD1 (6 bases). In germline, CDR1 is SQVTM, CDR2 ANQGSEA. V shed 6 bases and J shed 2 bases, with 10 bases lying between them. This CDR3 has 12 amino acids.

This clone is a singleton in its sample. This rearrangement joins TRBV4-1 to TRBJ1-1, with a tentative D call TRBD1 (6 bases). The CDR3 totals 15 residues. Germline assignment: CDR1 MGHRA and CDR2 YSYEKL. V gave up 4 bases and J gave up 1 base, with 13 bases separating them. DNA for the CDR3: TGCGCCAGCAGCCTCCACAGGGTGGCGAACACTGAAGCTTTCTTT. It yields the protein CASSLHRVANTEAFF.

The count of this clone is one. This rearrangement joins TRBV3-1 (or the pseudogene TRBV3-2) to TRBJ1-2, with D hard to call. V lost 0 bases and J lost 8, with 16 bases in between. The CDR3 consists of 15 residues. Germline V gene sequence: CDR1 LGHDT, CDR2 YNNKEL (reference sequence). In DNA, the CDR3 is TGTGCCAGCAGCCAAGACGCGGGAGGCGTTGGCGGCTACACCTTC. This translates into CASSQDAGGVGGYTF.

With regard to this clone: At one end, the junction sequence differs from germline, possibly due to a read error. The chain combines TRBV6-5 with TRBJ2-1, with TRBD1 matching 9 bases. The CDR3 runs to 14 residues. Germline V CDR1 and CDR2: MNHEY, SVGAGI. CDR3 protein: CASSHLPEGQGTIF. The CDR3 DNA is TGTGCCAGCAGTCATCTCCCCGAGGGACAGGGCACGATCTTC.

The gene calls are TRBV2 and TRBJ2-2; the match to TRBD1 covers 9 bases. The CDR3 spans 14 residues. Germline assignment: CDR1 SNHLY and CDR2 FYNNEI. V was clipped by 7 bases and J by 5 bases; unmatched bases: 5. The CDR3 DNA is TGTGCCAGCACGGGACAGGGTTGGACCGGGGAGCTGTTTTTT. Its translation is CASTGQGWTGELFF.